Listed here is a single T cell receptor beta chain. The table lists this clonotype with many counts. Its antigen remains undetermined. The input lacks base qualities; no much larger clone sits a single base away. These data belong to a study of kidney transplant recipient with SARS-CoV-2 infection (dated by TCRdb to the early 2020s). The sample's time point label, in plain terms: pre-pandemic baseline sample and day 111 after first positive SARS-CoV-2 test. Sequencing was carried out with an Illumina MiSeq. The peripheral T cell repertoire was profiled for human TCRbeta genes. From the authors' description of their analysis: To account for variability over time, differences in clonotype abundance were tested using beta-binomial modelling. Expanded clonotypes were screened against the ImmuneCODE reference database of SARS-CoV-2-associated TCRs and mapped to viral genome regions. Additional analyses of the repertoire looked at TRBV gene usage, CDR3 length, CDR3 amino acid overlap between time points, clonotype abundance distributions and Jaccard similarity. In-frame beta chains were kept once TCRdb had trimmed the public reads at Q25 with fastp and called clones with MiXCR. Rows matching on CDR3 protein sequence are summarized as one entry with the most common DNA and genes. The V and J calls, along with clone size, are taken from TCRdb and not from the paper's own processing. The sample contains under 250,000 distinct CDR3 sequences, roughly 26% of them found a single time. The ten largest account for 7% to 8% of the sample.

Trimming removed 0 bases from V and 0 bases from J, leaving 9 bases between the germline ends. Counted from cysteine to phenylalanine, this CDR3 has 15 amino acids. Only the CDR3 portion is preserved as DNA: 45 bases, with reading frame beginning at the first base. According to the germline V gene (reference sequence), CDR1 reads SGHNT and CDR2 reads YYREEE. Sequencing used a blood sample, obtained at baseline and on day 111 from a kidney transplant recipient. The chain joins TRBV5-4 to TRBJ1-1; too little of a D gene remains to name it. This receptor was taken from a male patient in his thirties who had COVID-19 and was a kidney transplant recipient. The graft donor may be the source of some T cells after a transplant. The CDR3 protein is CASSLDPVVNTEAFF. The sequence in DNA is TGTGCCAGCAGCTTGGATCCGGTGGTGAACACTGAAGCTTTCTTT.